These T cell receptor beta chains were read from a single sample in a study of CD8 T cells in Susac syndrome. TCRdb ran MiXCR on the immunoSEQ multiplex PCR reads and lists one entry per CDR3 protein. The sample lists around 95,000 distinct CDR3 sequences, 95% occurring once. Specimen: CD8+ T cells from PBMCs. The receptors here all came from a human donor with Susac syndrome. The CDR3 runs from the conserved cysteine through the conserved F or W. A D gene is named only where the DNA matches it firmly. Clone sizes are given selectively: once, few, many, or a class where the clone is expanded.

size,J,D,V,CDR3,DNA
NA,TRBJ1-2,NA,TRBV19,CASQGFPGGDTF,TGTGCCAGTCAAGGTTTCCCTGGCGGGGACACCTTC
NA,TRBJ2-5,TRBD1,TRBV3-1,CASSPGQDQETQYF,TGTGCCAGCAGCCCCGGACAGGACCAAGAGACCCAGTACTTC
NA,TRBJ1-1,NA,TRBV20-1,CSARDPRAEAFF,TGCAGTGCTAGAGATCCGAGGGCAGAAGCTTTCTTT
NA,TRBJ1-1,NA,TRBV6-1,CASGLGGAGAEAFF,TGTGCCAGCGGCCTCGGGGGCGCGGGGGCTGAAGCTTTCTTT
NA,TRBJ1-1,NA,TRBV9,CASSVGFSEGMTEAFF,TGTGCCAGCAGCGTAGGGTTCAGCGAGGGTATGACTGAAGCTTTCTTT
NA,TRBJ2-5,NA,TRBV18,CASSPGVQETQYF,TGTGCCAGCTCACCGGGAGTTCAAGAGACCCAGTACTTC
NA,TRBJ2-5,TRBD1,TRBV6-6,CASSRQGRQETQYF,TGTGCCAGCAGCCGACAGGGAAGACAAGAGACCCAGTACTTC
once,TRBJ2-7,TRBD1,TRBV15,CATSRPGTGGNEQYF,TGTGCCACCAGCAGGCCCGGGACAGGGGGCAACGAGCAGTACTTC
once,TRBJ1-5,NA,TRBV20-1,CSARVAANQPQHF,TGCAGTGCTAGGGTCGCCGCTAATCAGCCCCAGCATTTT
NA,TRBJ2-7,NA,TRBV5-1,CASSLASDYEQYF,TGCGCCAGCAGCTTGGCTAGCGACTACGAGCAGTACTTC
NA,TRBJ1-5,TRBD1,TRBV15,CATSDRGNQPQHF,TGTGCCACCAGCGACAGGGGAAATCAGCCCCAGCATTTT
NA,TRBJ2-5,TRBD2,TRBV28,CASSFLAAPQETQYF,TGTGCCAGCAGTTTTCTAGCGGCCCCCCAAGAGACCCAGTACTTC
NA,TRBJ2-3,TRBD2,TRBV7-9,CASSATSAADTQYF,TGTGCCAGCAGCGCCACTAGCGCGGCAGATACGCAGTATTTT
few,TRBJ2-6,NA,TRBV9,CASSVGWRGHSGANVLTF,TGTGCCAGCAGCGTGGGTTGGCGGGGCCACTCTGGGGCCAACGTCCTGACTTTC
NA,TRBJ2-1,TRBD2,TRBV5-1,CASSLSRGGLAGDNEQFF,TGCGCCAGCAGCTTGTCGCGCGGGGGACTAGCGGGAGACAATGAGCAGTTCTTC
NA,TRBJ2-1,TRBD2,TRBV6-1,CASSTFGGASYNEQFF,TGTGCCAGCAGTACCTTCGGGGGGGCGAGCTACAATGAGCAGTTCTTC
NA,TRBJ2-5,NA,TRBV4-2,CASSQDRQGQETQYF,TGTGCCAGCAGCCAAGATCGGCAAGGCCAAGAGACCCAGTACTTC
NA,TRBJ1-5,NA,TRBV27,CASQSKSSTGNQPQHF,TGTGCCAGCCAATCTAAAAGTTCGACTGGCAATCAGCCCCAGCATTTT
once,TRBJ2-2,NA,TRBV27,CAVLWNTGELFF,TGTGCCGTCCTATGGAACACCGGGGAGCTGTTTTTT
NA,TRBJ1-1,NA,TRBV6-6,CASSYKENTEAFF,TGTGCCAGCAGTTACAAAGAGAACACTGAAGCTTTCTTT
NA,TRBJ1-2,TRBD1,TRBV9,CASSPQGARNGYTF,TGTGCCAGCAGTCCGCAGGGGGCGCGAAATGGCTACACCTTC
once,TRBJ2-1,TRBD2,TRBV29-1,CSVDRRLAGVGEQFF,TGCAGCGTTGATCGTCGACTAGCGGGAGTAGGTGAGCAGTTCTTC
NA,TRBJ2-7,TRBD1,TRBV27,CASSGSGTGGYEQYF,TGTGCCAGCAGTGGATCCGGGACAGGGGGCTACGAGCAGTACTTC
NA,TRBJ2-7,TRBD2,TRBV4-1,CASSQGTSGTLYEQYF,TGCGCCAGCAGCCAAGGTACTAGCGGTACCCTCTACGAGCAGTACTTC
NA,TRBJ1-1,NA,TRBV10-2,CASSPRTAAEAFF,TGCGCCAGCAGCCCTAGGACAGCGGCTGAAGCTTTCTTT
NA,TRBJ2-7,NA,TRBV4-1,CASSQDLRGSGQYF,TGCGCCAGCAGCCAAGATCTGAGGGGAAGCGGGCAGTACTTC
NA,TRBJ1-1,NA,TRBV5-1,CASSLAAGMNTEAFF,TGCGCCAGCAGCTTGGCGGCAGGCATGAACACTGAAGCTTTCTTT
NA,TRBJ1-1,TRBD1,TRBV5-4,CASSGRQGSNTEAFF,TGTGCCAGCAGCGGCCGACAGGGAAGTAATACTGAAGCTTTCTTT
NA,TRBJ2-3,TRBD2,TRBV20-1,CSAQGLAGASLDTQYF,TGCAGTGCCCAAGGACTAGCGGGGGCCTCCTTAGATACGCAGTATTTT
NA,TRBJ1-5,NA,TRBV6-6,CASRAQINQPQHF,TGTGCCAGCAGGGCACAGATTAATCAGCCCCAGCATTTT
NA,TRBJ1-2,TRBD1,TRBV29-1,CSVGERDRGRGGYGYTF,TGCAGCGTTGGGGAAAGGGACAGGGGGCGAGGAGGCTATGGCTACACCTTC
NA,TRBJ1-3,NA,TRBV5-4,CASSLVGSGNTIYF,TGTGCCAGCAGCTTGGTGGGATCTGGAAACACCATATATTTT
NA,TRBJ1-5,NA,TRBV4-1,CASSQDGRDNQPQHF,TGCGCCAGCAGCCAAGATGGCAGAGATAATCAGCCCCAGCATTTT
once,TRBJ1-1,NA,TRBV7-9,CASTPEPGNTEAFF,TGTGCCAGCACCCCAGAGCCTGGGAACACTGAAGCTTTCTTT
NA,TRBJ2-5,NA,TRBV21-1,CASSKQGETQYF,TGTGCCAGCAGCAAACAGGGGGAGACCCAGTACTTC
NA,TRBJ2-7,TRBD2,TRBV9,CASSSGRLGEQYF,TGTGCCAGCAGCTCCGGGAGGTTGGGGGAGCAGTACTTC
NA,TRBJ1-2,TRBD1,TRBV7-8,CASSFDRANYGYTF,TGTGCCAGCAGCTTCGACAGGGCGAACTATGGCTACACCTTC
NA,TRBJ2-5,TRBD1,TRBV7-7,CASSKDRVRAQYF,TGTGCCAGCAGCAAGGACAGGGTTAGGGCCCAGTACTTC
NA,TRBJ2-1,NA,TRBV4-2,CASSLSRSNEQFF,TGTGCCAGCAGCCTCTCTCGGAGCAATGAGCAGTTCTTC
NA,TRBJ1-2,NA,TRBV25-1,CASSGTVHGYTF,TGTGCCAGCAGTGGGACAGTGCATGGCTACACCTTC
once,TRBJ2-1,TRBD2,TRBV29-1,CSVERAGGIYNEQFF,TGCAGCGTTGAAAGGGCGGGAGGGATATACAATGAGCAGTTCTTC
NA,TRBJ2-3,TRBD2,TRBV7-3,CASSPPGERGDRVTQYF,TGTGCCAGCAGCCCCCCAGGAGAGCGGGGGGATCGAGTTACGCAGTATTTT
NA,TRBJ2-1,TRBD2,TRBV9,CASSVGSGGYNEQFF,TGTGCCAGCAGCGTAGGCAGCGGGGGCTACAATGAGCAGTTCTTC
NA,TRBJ2-3,TRBD1,TRBV14,CASSPYTRLGQHTQYF,TGTGCCAGCAGCCCTTACACACGCCTGGGACAGCATACGCAGTATTTT
NA,TRBJ2-3,TRBD2,TRBV10-3,CAISPGLAGGTDTQYF,TGTGCCATCAGTCCGGGACTAGCGGGGGGCACAGATACGCAGTATTTT